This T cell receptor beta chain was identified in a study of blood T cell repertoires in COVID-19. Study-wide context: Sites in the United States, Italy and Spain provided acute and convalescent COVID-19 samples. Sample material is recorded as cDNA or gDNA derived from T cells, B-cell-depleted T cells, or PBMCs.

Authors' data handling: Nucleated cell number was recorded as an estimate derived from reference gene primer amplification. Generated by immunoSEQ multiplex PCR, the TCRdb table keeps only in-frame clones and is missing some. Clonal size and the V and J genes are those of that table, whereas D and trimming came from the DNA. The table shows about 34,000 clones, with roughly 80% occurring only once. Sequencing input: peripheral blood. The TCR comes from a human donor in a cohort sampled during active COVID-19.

CDR3 bases: TGTGCCAGCAGCTTACTTCCAGGGCAGGATGGCTACACCTTC. As protein: CASSLLPGQDGYTF. V is TRBV5-6 and J is TRBJ1-2; D may be TRBD1 (5 bases). The V gene's germline CDR1 is SGHDT and CDR2 YYEEEE. Trimming took 2 bases from V and 6 from J, leaving 14 bases between them. CDR3 size: 14 residues. The whole variable domain, filled in from reference TRBV5-6 and TRBJ1-2, reads DAGVTQSPTHLIKTRGQQVTLRCSPKSGHDTVSWYQQALGQGPQFIFQYYEEEERQRGNFPDRFSGHQFPNYSSELNVNALLLGDSALYLCASSLLPGQDGYTFGSGTRLTVV.